This T cell receptor (beta chain) was sequenced during a study of blood T cell repertoires in COVID-19. On the study more broadly: Sites in the United States, Italy and Spain provided acute and convalescent COVID-19 samples. Sources were T cells, B-cell-depleted T cells, or PBMCs; the material itself was cDNA or gDNA.

Looked up from germline, CDR1 is SGHKS and CDR2 is YYEKEE (reference sequence). The CDR3 is 13 residues long. J lost 8 bases, V lost 4 bases, and 6 bases had no gene match. As handled by the study authors: It was from reference gene primer amplification that nucleated cell counts were estimated. Data came from immunoSEQ multiplex PCR; TCRdb stores just in-frame clones and leaves some out. The V and J calls and clone size come from that table; D and trimming were worked out from the DNA. The sample shows 200,000 to 300,000 clones, roughly 82% of them seen only once. This clonotype was sampled from a man aged 35 to 55 who had recovered from COVID-19. The sample comprised peripheral blood. This sequence joins TRBV5-5 and TRBJ2-1; 7 positions agree with TRBD2. The CDR3 DNA is TGTGCCAGCAGCCTGGGACTAACTTATGAGCAGTTCTTC. It specifies CASSLGLTYEQFF.